The 9 T cell receptor beta chains given below trace back to one sample, sequenced in a study of cytomegalovirus exposure and HLA in healthy donors. Both 60 Vbeta primers and 13 Jbeta primers went into the PCR. Sequenced by immunoSEQ multiplex PCR; TCRdb stores in-frame clones only, minus some. The sample consists of 150,000 to 200,000 clones, roughly 65% of them appearing once. Sequencing was done on a sample of PBMCs. Source of these receptors: a man aged 18 to 30 in good health and CMV-seropositive.

There are a few counts of this clone. V is TRBV11-1 and J is TRBJ1-6; 8 bases are shared with TRBD1. CDR1 and CDR2 (germline): SGHAT, FQDESV (reference sequence). V was clipped by 2 bases and J by 5 bases; unmatched bases: 8. This CDR3 comprises 17 residues. The CDR3 is CASSLRPTGADNSPLHF. CDR3 DNA sequence: TGTGCCAGCAGCTTAAGGCCGACAGGGGCGGATAATTCACCCCTCCACTTT.

The V and J genes are TRBV15 and TRBJ2-2; 8 bases are a match to TRBD2. The length of the CDR3 is 14 residues. Germline CDR1 reads LNHNV; CDR2 reads YYDKDF (reference sequence). After removal of 0 bases from V and 7 bases from J, the junction contained 1 base not matched to a gene. The CDR3 bases are TGTGCCACCAGCAGAGAGCGGGGGGTCGGGGAGCTGTTTTTT. It translates to CATSRERGVGELFF.

This chain links TRBV5-5 with TRBJ2-7, with TRBD2 matching 8 bases. This CDR3 contains 17 residues. The germline V gene has CDR1 SGHKS and CDR2 YYEKEE (reference sequence). The V and J ends lost 2 bases and 9 bases, in that order; junction bases with no gene match: 19. The DNA for the CDR3 is TGTGCCAGCAGCTTCAGTGCCGGGAGGGCCCTCTACGAGCGGCAGTACGTC. Translating it yields CASSFSAGRALYERQYV.

J is TRBJ2-7 and V is TRBV6-1, with TRBD2 identical over 10 bases. J gave up 0 bases and V 4 bases, and 3 bases lay outside the gene matches. This CDR3 contains 15 residues. Germline CDR1 reads MNHNS; CDR2 reads SASEGT. The CDR3 coding sequence is TGTGCCAGCAGTGCCGCTAGCGGGGGCTCCTACGAGCAGTACGTC. Amino acids: CASSAASGGSYEQYV.

V gene TRBV13 combines with J gene TRBJ2-5, with 10 bases that match TRBD2. CDR1 and CDR2 from the germline V gene are PRHDT and FYEKMQ (reference sequence). There are 16 residues in the CDR3. With V trimmed by 4 bases and J by 5 bases, 10 bases remained unmatched. The CDR3: CASSSAGAGGRETQYF. Written as DNA, the CDR3 is TGTGCCAGCAGCTCCGCAGGAGCGGGAGGGCGGGAGACCCAGTACTTC. Full variable domain (rest looked up from reference TRBV13 and TRBJ2-5): AAGVIQSPRHLIKEKRETATLKCYPIPRHDTVYWYQQGPGQDPQFLISFYEKMQSDKGSIPDRFSAQQFSDYHSELNMSSLELGDSALYFCASSSAGAGGRETQYFGPGTRLLVL.

This chain links TRBV5-1 with TRBJ2-1, with 13 positions matching TRBD2. Losses at the gene ends were 2 bases for V and 9 bases for J; bases not matched to a gene: 11. The CDR3 extends over 17 amino acids. Germline CDR1 reads SGHRS; CDR2 reads YFSETQ. CDR3 nucleotides: TGCGCCAGCAGCTTTGTTTGGGGGACTAGCGGGGCTCTTGAGCAGTTCTTC. It specifies CASSFVWGTSGALEQFF.

J is TRBJ2-3 and V is TRBV9; 10 bases line up with TRBD2. J lost 3 bases, V lost 5 bases, and 9 bases had no gene match. The germline CDR1 and CDR2 sequences are SGDLS and YYNGEE. This CDR3 is 16 amino acids long. The CDR3 region is CASSSYTSGDTDTQYF. In DNA, the CDR3 is TGTGCCAGCAGTTCGTATACTAGCGGGGATACAGATACGCAGTATTTT.

The V gene is TRBV6-1, the J gene TRBJ1-1; D is possibly TRBD1 (6 bases). The CDR3 loop spans 13 amino acids. V was trimmed by 3 bases and J by 7 bases, leaving 12 bases between them. The germline V gene has CDR1 MNHNS and CDR2 SASEGT. The CDR3 DNA is TGTGCCAGCAGTGAGCTACAGGGTGGTGAAGCTTTCTTT. Amino acid sequence: CASSELQGGEAFF.

The gene calls are TRBV7-2 and TRBJ2-2; weak D call: TRBD2 (6 bases). This CDR3 region has 14 residues. The germline V gene encodes CDR1 SGHTA and CDR2 FQGNSA. The germline V and J ends were trimmed by 5 bases and 4 bases, with 11 bases remaining between them. The CDR3 reads CASSTDYSTGELFF. CDR3 in DNA: TGTGCCAGCAGCACGGACTACAGCACCGGGGAGCTGTTTTTT.